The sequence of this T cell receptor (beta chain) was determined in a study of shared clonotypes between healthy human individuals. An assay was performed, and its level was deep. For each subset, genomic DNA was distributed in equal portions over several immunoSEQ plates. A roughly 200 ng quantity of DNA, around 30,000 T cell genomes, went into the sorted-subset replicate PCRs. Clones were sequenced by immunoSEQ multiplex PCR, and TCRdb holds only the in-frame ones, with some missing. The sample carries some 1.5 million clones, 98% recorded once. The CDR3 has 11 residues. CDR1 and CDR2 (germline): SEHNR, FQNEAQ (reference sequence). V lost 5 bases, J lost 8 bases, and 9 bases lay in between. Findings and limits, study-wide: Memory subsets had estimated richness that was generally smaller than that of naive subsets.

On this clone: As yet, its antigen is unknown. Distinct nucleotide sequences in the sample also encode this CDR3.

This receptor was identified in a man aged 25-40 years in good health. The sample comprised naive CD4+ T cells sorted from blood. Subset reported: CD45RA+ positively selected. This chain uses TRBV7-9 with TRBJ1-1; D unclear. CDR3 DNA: TGTGCCAGCAGCCCACGCACAGAAGCTTTCTTT. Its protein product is CASSPRTEAFF.